This T cell receptor beta chain comes out of a study of cytomegalovirus exposure and HLA in healthy donors. Study-level findings and limits: When a later analysis was performed, an Asian-associated ancestry cluster reportedly had fewer N-insertions than the roughly 690-donor mean. The study flagged approximately 180 TCR beta chains as cytomegalovirus-associated.

The CDR3 has 12 residues. This clone turned up a few times. What it recognizes is unknown. Despite likely unrecorded immune exposures, the donors were nominally healthy at the time of sampling. Vbeta (60) and Jbeta (13) primers were used in the PCR. The table came from immunoSEQ multiplex PCR; TCRdb's copy has only in-frame clones and leaves some out. The sample holds more than 150,000 clones, approximately 80% seen once. The V call is TRBV12-1, the J call TRBJ1-4; the table's D call of TRBD1 was not tested on the DNA. TRBV12-1 is labeled a pseudogene. This clonotype was obtained from a woman aged 25 to 45 in good health and CMV-seropositive. The source material was PBMCs. This chain's CDR3 is CASPDSNEKLFF. The CDR3 DNA follows: TGTGCCAGCCCCGACAGTAATGAAAAACTGTTTTTT.